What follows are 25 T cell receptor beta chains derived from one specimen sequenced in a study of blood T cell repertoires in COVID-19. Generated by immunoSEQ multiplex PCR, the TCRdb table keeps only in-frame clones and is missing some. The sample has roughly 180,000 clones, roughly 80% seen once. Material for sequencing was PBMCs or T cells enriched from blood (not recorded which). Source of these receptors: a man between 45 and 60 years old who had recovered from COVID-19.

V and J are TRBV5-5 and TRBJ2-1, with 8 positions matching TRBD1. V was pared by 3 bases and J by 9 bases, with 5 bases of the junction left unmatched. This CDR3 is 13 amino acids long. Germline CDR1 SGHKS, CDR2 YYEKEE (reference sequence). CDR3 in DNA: TGTGCCAGCAGCTCGGACAGGGTTGGTGAGCAGTTCTTC. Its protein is CASSSDRVGEQFF. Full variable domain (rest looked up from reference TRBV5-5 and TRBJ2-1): DAGVTQSPTHLIKTRGQQVTLRCSPISGHKSVSWYQQVLGQGPQFIFQYYEKEERGRGNFPDRFSARQFPNYSSELNVNALLLGDSALYLCASSSDRVGEQFFGPGTRLTVL.

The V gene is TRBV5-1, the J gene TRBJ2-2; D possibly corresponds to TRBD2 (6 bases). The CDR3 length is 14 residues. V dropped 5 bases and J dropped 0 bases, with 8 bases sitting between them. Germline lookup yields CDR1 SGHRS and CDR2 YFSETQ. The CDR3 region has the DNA TGCGCCAGCAGAGGGAGGACGAACACCGGGGAGCTGTTTTTT. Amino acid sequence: CASRGRTNTGELFF.

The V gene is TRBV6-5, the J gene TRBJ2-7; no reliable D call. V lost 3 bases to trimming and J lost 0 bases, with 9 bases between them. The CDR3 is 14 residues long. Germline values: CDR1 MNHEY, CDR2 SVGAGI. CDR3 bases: TGTGCCAGCAGTTATGACGAGGCCTCCTACGAGCAGTACTTC. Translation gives CASSYDEASYEQYF.

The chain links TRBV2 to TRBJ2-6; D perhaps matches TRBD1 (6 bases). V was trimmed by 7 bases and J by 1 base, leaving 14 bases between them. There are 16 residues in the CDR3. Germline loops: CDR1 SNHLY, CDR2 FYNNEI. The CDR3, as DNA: TGTGCCAGCATCGAGACACAGGGTTCTGGGGCCAACGTCCTGACTTTC. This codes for CASIETQGSGANVLTF. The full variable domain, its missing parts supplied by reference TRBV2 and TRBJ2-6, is EPEVTQTPSHQVTQMGQEVILRCVPISNHLYFYWYRQILGQKVEFLVSFYNNEISEKSEIFDDQFSVERPDGSNFTLKIRSTKLEDSAMYFCASIETQGSGANVLTFGAGSRLTVL.

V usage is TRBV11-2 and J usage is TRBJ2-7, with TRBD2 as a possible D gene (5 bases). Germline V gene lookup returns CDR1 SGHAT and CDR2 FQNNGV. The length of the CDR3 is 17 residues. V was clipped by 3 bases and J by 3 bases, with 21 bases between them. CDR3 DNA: TGTGCCAGCAGCTTTAGTAATACCGGAGGACTGGGCTACGAGCAGTACTTC. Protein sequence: CASSFSNTGGLGYEQYF.

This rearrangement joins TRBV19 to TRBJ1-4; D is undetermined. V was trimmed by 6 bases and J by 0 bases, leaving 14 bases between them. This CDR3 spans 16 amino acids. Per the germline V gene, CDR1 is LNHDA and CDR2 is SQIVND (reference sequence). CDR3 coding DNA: TGTGCCAGTAGCCTGATAGACGGGACAACTAATGAAAAACTGTTTTTT. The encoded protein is CASSLIDGTTNEKLFF.

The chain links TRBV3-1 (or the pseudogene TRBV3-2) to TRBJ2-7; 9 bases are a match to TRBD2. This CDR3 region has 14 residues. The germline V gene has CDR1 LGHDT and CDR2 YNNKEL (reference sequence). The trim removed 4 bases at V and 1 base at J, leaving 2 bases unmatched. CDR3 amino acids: CASSPLAGSYEQYF. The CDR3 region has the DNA TGTGCCAGCAGCCCCCTAGCGGGATCCTACGAGCAGTACTTC.

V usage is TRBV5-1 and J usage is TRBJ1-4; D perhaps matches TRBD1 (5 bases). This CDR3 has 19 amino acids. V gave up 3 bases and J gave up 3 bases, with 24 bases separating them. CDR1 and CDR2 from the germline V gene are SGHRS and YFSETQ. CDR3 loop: CASSCRKQVTEVANEKLFF. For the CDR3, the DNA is TGCGCCAGCAGCTGCCGTAAACAGGTAACAGAGGTAGCTAATGAAAAACTGTTTTTT. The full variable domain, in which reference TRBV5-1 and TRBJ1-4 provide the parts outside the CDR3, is KAGVTQTPRYLIKTRGQQVTLSCSPISGHRSVSWYQQTPGQGLQFLFEYFSETQRNKGNFPGRFSGRQFSNSRSEMNVSTLELGDSALYLCASSCRKQVTEVANEKLFFGSGTQLSVL.

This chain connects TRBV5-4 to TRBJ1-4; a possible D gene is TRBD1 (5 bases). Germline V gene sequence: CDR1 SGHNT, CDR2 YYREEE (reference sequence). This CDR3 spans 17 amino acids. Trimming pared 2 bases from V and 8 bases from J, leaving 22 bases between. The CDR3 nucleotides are TGTGCCAGCAGCTTAGGAGGGGCCAGGGCTGCGGGGGAAAAACTGTTTTTT. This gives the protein CASSLGGARAAGEKLFF.

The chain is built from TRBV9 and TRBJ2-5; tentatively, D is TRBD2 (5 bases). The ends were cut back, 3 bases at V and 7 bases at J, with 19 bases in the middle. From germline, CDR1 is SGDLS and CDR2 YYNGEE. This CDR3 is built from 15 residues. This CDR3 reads CASSAELVKEGTQYF. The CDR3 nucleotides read TGTGCCAGCAGCGCGGAACTAGTCAAGGAAGGGACCCAGTACTTC. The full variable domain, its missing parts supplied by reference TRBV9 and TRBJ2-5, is DSGVTQTPKHLITATGQRVTLRCSPRSGDLSVYWYQQSLDQGLQFLIQYYNGEERAKGNILERFSAQQFPDLHSELNLSSLELGDSALYFCASSAELVKEGTQYFGPGTRLLVL.

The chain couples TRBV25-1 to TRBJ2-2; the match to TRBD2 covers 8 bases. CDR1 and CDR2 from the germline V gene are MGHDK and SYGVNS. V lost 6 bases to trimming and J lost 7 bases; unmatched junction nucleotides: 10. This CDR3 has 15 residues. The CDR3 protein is CASSAGTRIIGELFF. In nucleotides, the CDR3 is TGTGCCAGCAGCGCCGGGACTAGAATCATCGGGGAGCTGTTTTTT.

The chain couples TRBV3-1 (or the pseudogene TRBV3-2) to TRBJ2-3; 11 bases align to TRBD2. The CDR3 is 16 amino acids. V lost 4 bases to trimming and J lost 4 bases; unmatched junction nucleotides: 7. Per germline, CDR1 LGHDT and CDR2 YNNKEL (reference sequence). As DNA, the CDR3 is TGTGCCAGCAGCCTTATAGCGGGAGGGCAGGCAGATACGCAGTATTTT. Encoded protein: CASSLIAGGQADTQYF.

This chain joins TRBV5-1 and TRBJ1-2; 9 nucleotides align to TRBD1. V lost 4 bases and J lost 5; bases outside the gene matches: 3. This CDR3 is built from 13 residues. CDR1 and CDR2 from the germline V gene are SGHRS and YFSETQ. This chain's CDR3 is CASSPGTGYGYTF. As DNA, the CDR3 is TGCGCCAGCAGCCCCGGGACAGGGTATGGCTACACCTTC.

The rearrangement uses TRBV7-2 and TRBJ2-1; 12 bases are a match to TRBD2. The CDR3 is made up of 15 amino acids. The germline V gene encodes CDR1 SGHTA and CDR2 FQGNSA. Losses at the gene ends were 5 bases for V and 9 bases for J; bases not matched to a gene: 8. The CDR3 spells CASSHLAGGPSEQFF. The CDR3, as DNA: TGTGCCAGCAGCCATCTAGCGGGGGGGCCCAGTGAGCAGTTCTTC.

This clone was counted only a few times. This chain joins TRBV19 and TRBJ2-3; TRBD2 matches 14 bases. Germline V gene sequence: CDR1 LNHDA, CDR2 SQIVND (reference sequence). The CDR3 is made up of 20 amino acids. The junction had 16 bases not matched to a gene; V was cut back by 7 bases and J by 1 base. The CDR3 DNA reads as TGTGCCAGTAAGTCCGCAAGGACTAGCGGGAGGTTTGTTGGCACAGATACGCAGTATTTT. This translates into CASKSARTSGRFVGTDTQYF.

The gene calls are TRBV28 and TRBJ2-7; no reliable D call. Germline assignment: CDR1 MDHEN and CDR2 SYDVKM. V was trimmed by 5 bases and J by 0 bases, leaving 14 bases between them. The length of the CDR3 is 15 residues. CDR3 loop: CASSQTVRSSYEQYF. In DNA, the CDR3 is TGTGCCAGCAGTCAGACCGTACGGAGCTCCTACGAGCAGTACTTC.

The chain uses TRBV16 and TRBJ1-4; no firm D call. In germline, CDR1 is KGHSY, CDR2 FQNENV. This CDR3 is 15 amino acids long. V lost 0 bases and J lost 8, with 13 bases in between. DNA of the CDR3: TGTGCCAGCAGCCAATCGGCCCAGACTGGCGAAAAACTGTTTTTT. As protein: CASSQSAQTGEKLFF.

The CDR3 protein is CASQPGETYNEQFF. In DNA, the CDR3 is TGTGCCAGCCAACCGGGGGAAACCTACAATGAGCAGTTCTTC. V is TRBV2 and J is TRBJ2-1; possibly TRBD2 for D (6 bases). The V gene's germline CDR1 is SNHLY and CDR2 FYNNEI. Between the trimmed V and J ends, which lost 8 bases and 2 bases, there was a span of 13 bases. The CDR3 loop spans 14 amino acids. Supplemented by reference TRBV2 and TRBJ2-1, the full variable domain reads EPEVTQTPSHQVTQMGQEVILRCVPISNHLYFYWYRQILGQKVEFLVSFYNNEISEKSEIFDDQFSVERPDGSNFTLKIRSTKLEDSAMYFCASQPGETYNEQFFGPGTRLTVL.

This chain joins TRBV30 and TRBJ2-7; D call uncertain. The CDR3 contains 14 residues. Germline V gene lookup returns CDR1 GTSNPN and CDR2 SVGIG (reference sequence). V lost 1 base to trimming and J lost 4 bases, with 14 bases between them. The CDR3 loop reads CAWSGTVTIYEQYF. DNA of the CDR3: TGTGCCTGGAGTGGCACAGTAACGATATACGAGCAGTACTTC.

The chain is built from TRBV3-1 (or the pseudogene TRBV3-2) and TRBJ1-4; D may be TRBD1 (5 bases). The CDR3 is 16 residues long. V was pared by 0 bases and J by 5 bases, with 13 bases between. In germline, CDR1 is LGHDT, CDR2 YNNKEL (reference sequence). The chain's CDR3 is CASSQEGGDQNEKLFF. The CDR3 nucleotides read TGTGCCAGCAGCCAAGAGGGAGGGGACCAGAATGAAAAACTGTTTTTT.

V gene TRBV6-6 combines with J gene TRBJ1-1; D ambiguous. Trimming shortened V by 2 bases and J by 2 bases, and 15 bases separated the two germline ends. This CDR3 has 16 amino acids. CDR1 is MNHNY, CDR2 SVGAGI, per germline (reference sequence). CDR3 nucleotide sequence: TGTGCCAGCAGTTACAGGATCACAGCTACAAACACTGAAGCTTTCTTT. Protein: CASSYRITATNTEAFF.

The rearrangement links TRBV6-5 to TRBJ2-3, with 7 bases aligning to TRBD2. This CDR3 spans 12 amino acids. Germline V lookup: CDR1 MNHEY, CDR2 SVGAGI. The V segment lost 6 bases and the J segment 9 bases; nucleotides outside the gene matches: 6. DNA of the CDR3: TGTGCCAGCAGCGCCGTGGGAGGGACGCAGTATTTT. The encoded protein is CASSAVGGTQYF.

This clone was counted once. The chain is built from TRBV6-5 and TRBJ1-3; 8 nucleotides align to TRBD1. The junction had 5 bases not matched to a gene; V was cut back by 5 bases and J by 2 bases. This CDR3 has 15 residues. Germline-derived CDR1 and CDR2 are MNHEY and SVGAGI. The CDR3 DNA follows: TGTGCCAGCAGTAGGGACAGGTCGCCTGGAAACACCATATATTTT. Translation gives CASSRDRSPGNTIYF.

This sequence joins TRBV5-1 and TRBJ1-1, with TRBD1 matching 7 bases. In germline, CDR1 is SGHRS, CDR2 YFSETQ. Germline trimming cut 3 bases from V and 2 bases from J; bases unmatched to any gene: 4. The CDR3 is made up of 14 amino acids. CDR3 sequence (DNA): TGCGCCAGCAGCTCTGGGACAGCCAACACTGAAGCTTTCTTT. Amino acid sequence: CASSSGTANTEAFF.

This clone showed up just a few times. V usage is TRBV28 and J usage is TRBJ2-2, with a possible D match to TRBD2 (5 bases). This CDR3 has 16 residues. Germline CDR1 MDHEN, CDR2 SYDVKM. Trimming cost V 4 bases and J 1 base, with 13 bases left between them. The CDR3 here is CASSSSAAGNTGELFF. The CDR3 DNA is TGTGCCAGCAGTTCCTCTGCCGCGGGGAACACCGGGGAGCTGTTTTTT.